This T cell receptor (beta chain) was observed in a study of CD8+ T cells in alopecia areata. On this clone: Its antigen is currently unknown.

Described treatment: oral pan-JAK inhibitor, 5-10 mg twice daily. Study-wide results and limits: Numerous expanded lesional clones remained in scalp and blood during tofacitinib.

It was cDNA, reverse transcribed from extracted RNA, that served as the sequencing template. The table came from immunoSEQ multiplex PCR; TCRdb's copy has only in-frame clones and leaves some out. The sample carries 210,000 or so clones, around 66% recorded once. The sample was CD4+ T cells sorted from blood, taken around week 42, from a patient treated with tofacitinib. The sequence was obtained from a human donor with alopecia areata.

CDR3 protein: CASSSTVGSGNTIYF. The CDR3 nucleotides are TGTGCCAGCAGCTCTACCGTTGGGTCCGGAAACACCATATATTTT. The rearrangement joins TRBV7-8 to TRBJ1-3; D is uncertain. V dropped 4 bases and J dropped 4 bases, with 14 bases sitting between them. In germline, CDR1 is SGHVS, CDR2 FQNEAQ. The CDR3 runs 15 residues.